The present entry profiles one T cell receptor beta chain with its context. The authors' processing: Researchers report that nucleated cell counts were estimated from reference gene primer amplification. The protocol was immunoSEQ multiplex PCR, while the TCRdb copy is restricted to in-frame clones and leaves out a portion. V and J calls and clone size are as listed in that table; D and trimming were resolved from the DNA. The table shows about 240,000 clones, with about four fifths occurring only once. The entry originates in a study of blood T cell repertoires in COVID-19. In the study overall: PBMCs, B-cell-depleted T cells, or T cells were the source of the cDNA or gDNA that made up the material.

This CDR3 contains 15 residues. In germline, CDR1 is MDHEN, CDR2 SYDVKM. Between the trimmed V and J ends, which lost 5 bases and 7 bases, there was a span of 15 bases. The sequencing input was peripheral blood. V and J are TRBV28 and TRBJ1-6, with a weak D call TRBD1 (5 bases). The receptor comes from a woman between 18 and 29 years old with acute or convalescent COVID-19. This CDR3 is CASSAPGLGNSPLHF. Here the CDR3 DNA reads TGTGCCAGCAGTGCACCAGGGTTAGGGAATTCACCCCTCCACTTT.